Sequencing of this T cell receptor (beta chain) was carried out in a study of T cell responses to AZD1222 COVID-19 vaccine. Points from the study as a whole: Spike-specific TCR breadth rose after two AZD1222 doses, and depth rose as well. Close to half of spike-specific TCRs reportedly recognize unmutated variant regions. Baseline seropositivity characterized only a handful of AZD1222 recipients. Researchers report vaccine-associated CD4 TCRs spanning spike, with dominance at 160-218 and 743-854.

TCRdb's copy holds only in-frame clones and misses some; the assay was immunoSEQ multiplex PCR. The table includes some 130,000 clones, about nine tenths detected once. In the case of this clone: Its cognate antigen is unknown.

The CDR3 spans 14 residues. The V gene's germline CDR1 is SGHVS and CDR2 FQNEAQ. The ends lost 1 base at V and 4 bases at J; junction bases unmatched: 3. The material was peripheral blood, obtained 28 days after the second AZD1222 dose. The V call is TRBV7-8, the J call TRBJ1-2, with 7 nucleotides matching TRBD1. The origin of this receptor is an adult who received the AZD1222 COVID-19 vaccine. Here the CDR3 reads CASSLEQGTYGYTF. The DNA of the CDR3 is TGTGCCAGCAGCTTAGAACAGGGGACCTATGGCTACACCTTC.